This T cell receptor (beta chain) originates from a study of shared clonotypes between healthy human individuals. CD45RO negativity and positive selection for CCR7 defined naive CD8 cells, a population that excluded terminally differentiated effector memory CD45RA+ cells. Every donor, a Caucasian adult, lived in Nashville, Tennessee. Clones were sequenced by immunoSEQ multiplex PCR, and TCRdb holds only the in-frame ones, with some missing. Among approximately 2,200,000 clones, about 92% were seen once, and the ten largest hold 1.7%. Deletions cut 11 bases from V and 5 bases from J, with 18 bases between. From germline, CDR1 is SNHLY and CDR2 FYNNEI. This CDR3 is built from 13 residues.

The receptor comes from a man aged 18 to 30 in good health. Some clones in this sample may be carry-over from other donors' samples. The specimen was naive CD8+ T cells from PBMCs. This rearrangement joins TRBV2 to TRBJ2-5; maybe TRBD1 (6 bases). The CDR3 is CAWPEQGAETQYF. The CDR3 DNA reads TGTGCCTGGCCAGAACAGGGAGCGGAGACCCAGTACTTC. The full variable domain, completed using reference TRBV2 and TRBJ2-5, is EPEVTQTPSHQVTQMGQEVILRCVPISNHLYFYWYRQILGQKVEFLVSFYNNEISEKSEIFDDQFSVERPDGSNFTLKIRSTKLEDSAMYFCAWPEQGAETQYFGPGTRLLVL.